This TCR beta chain stems from a study of CD8+CD57+ T cells in acquired aplastic anemia. Patients sequenced had flow cytometry evidence of CD8+CD57+ cell expansion. Genomic DNA templated the TCR beta VDJ and CDR3 profiling. A single record per CDR3 protein comes from TCRdb applying MiXCR to the reads. The sample lists a few hundred thousand distinct CDR3 sequences, roughly 82% seen once, with approximately 40% in the top ten. V was pared by 0 bases and J by 13 bases, with 17 bases between. CDR3 size: 14 residues. The germline CDR1 and CDR2 sequences are SEHNR and FQNEAQ (reference sequence). Sequencing was done on a sample of sorted CD4+, CD8+, or CD8+CD57+ T cells (not recorded which) from PBMCs. The V gene is TRBV7-9, the J gene TRBJ2-3, with D possibly being TRBD2 (5 bases). The receptor was isolated from a human donor with aplastic anemia. CDR3 residues: CASSLAGSGGSEYF. The CDR3, as DNA: TGTGCCAGCAGCTTAGCGGGAAGCGGCGGTAGCGAGTATTTT.